The 6 T cell receptor beta chains reported below all come from one sample, sequenced in a study of T cell responses to AZD1222 COVID-19 vaccine. The repertoire was sequenced with immunoSEQ multiplex PCR; TCRdb's copy has only in-frame clones and lacks some. The sample lists fewer than 150,000 clones, approximately 88% seen once, with 7.6% in the top ten. This specimen was peripheral blood, taken on day 0 of AZD1222 vaccination. Source of these receptors: an adult in good health.

The chain links TRBV6-5 to TRBJ2-5; 9 bases line up with TRBD1. Germline CDR1 reads MNHEY; CDR2 reads SVGAGI. This CDR3 region has 14 residues. V shed 0 bases, J shed 5 bases, and the junction held 1 base outside the gene matches. The CDR3 here is CASSYSDRGETQYF. The CDR3 coding sequence is TGTGCCAGCAGTTACTCTGACAGGGGGGAGACCCAGTACTTC.

The chain joins TRBV5-4 to TRBJ2-7; D is perhaps TRBD2 (6 bases). Trimming removed 3 bases from V and 5 bases from J, with 15 bases in between. The CDR3 runs 14 residues. The germline V gene has CDR1 SGHNT and CDR2 YYREEE (reference sequence). The CDR3 is CASSSPGPGDEQYF. For the CDR3, the DNA is TGTGCCAGCAGCTCCCCGGGACCGGGGGACGAGCAGTACTTC.

J is TRBJ2-1 and V is TRBV11-2; D is uncertain. CDR1 is SGHAT and CDR2 is FQNNGV in the germline V gene. The CDR3 runs 15 residues. V gave up 2 bases and J gave up 4 bases, with 12 bases separating them. As DNA, the CDR3 is TGTGCCAGCAGCTTAAGGGCCTCAAGTTACAATGAGCAGTTCTTC. Its translation is CASSLRASSYNEQFF.

V gene TRBV29-1 combines with J gene TRBJ2-7, with 7 bases fitting TRBD1. There are 15 residues in the CDR3. Germline loops: CDR1 SQVTM, CDR2 ANQGSEA. V was pared by 3 bases and J by 2 bases, with 10 bases of the junction left unmatched. The CDR3 protein is CSVDWAGQETYEQYF. The CDR3 DNA follows: TGCAGCGTTGATTGGGCAGGACAGGAGACCTACGAGCAGTACTTC.

CDR3 in DNA: TGTGCCAGCAGCTTAAGGGGCGCCGGGTTCACTAGCAATCAGCCCCAGCATTTT. Translation gives CASSLRGAGFTSNQPQHF. The chain combines TRBV13 with TRBJ1-5; maybe TRBD1 (5 bases). The V end lost 2 bases, the J end lost 0 bases, and 17 bases lay between the germline ends. The CDR3 extends over 18 amino acids. Looked up from germline, CDR1 is PRHDT and CDR2 is FYEKMQ (reference sequence).

V is TRBV12-3 or TRBV12-4 and J is TRBJ2-6, with D unresolved. Deletions cut 10 bases from V and 0 bases from J, with 7 bases between. This CDR3 has 13 residues. The DNA of the CDR3 is TGTGCCACCCGTCCCTCTGGGGCCAACGTCCTGACTTTC. This sequence encodes CATRPSGANVLTF.